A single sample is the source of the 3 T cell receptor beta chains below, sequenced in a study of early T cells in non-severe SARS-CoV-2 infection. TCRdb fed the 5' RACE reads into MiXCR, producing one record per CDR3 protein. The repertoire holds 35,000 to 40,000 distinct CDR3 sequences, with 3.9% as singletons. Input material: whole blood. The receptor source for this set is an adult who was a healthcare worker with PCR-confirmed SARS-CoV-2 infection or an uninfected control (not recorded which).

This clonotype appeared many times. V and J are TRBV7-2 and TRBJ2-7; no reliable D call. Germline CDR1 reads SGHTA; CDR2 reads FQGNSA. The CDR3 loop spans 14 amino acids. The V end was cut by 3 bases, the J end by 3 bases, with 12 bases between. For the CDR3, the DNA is TGTGCCAGCAGCTTGGATTTAGGGTACTACGAGCAGTACGTC. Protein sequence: CASSLDLGYYEQYV.

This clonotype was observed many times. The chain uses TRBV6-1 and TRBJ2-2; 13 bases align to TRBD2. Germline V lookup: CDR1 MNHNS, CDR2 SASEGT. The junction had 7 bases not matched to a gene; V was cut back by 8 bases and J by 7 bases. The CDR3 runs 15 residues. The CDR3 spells CASFLGLAGVGELFF. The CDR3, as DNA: TGTGCCAGCTTCCTAGGACTAGCGGGAGTCGGGGAGCTGTTTTTT.

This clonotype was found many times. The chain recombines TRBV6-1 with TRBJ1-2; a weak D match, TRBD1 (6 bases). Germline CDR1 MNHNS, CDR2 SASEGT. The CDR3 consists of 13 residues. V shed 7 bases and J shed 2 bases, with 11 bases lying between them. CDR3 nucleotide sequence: TGTGCCAGCACCTGGACAGTAAACTATGGCTACACCTTC. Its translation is CASTWTVNYGYTF.